One T cell receptor (beta chain) is described in this entry. The data derive from a study of blood T cell repertoires in COVID-19. TCRdb keeps only in-frame clones here, not all; method: immunoSEQ multiplex PCR. The profile shows 150,000 to 200,000 clones, 85% to 90% of them singletons. Trimming took off 5 bases at V and 7 bases at J, with 18 bases between the two ends. The CDR3 has 14 amino acids. Germline loops: CDR1 SGHRS, CDR2 YFSETQ. The V gene is TRBV5-1, the J gene TRBJ2-5; the D gene is possibly TRBD1 (6 bases). This sequence originates from a man aged 70 or older with active or convalescent COVID-19. The sequenced material came from peripheral blood. In DNA form, the CDR3 reads TGCGCCAGCAGTCGGGCAGGGGCGCGTTGGACCCAGTACTTC. Protein sequence: CASSRAGARWTQYF.